This T cell receptor beta chain was identified in a study of OX40 agonist ivuxolimab in advanced cancers. Study-wide background: At doses from 0.01 to 10 mg/kg, patients were given intravenous ivuxolimab every 2 weeks.

Data came from immunoSEQ multiplex PCR; TCRdb stores just in-frame clones and leaves some out. Of about 110,000 clones in the sample, around 90% are singletons; the top ten hold 0.27%. Patients were ruled out by autoimmune disease history or systemic immunosuppression. The CDR3 covers 14 residues. The V and J ends lost 3 bases and 2 bases respectively, with 11 bases between them. CDR1 is MNHEY and CDR2 is SVGAGI in the germline V gene. The receptor was derived from an adult with an advanced solid tumor such as melanoma, head and neck, liver or kidney cancer. The starting material was CD4+ or CD8+ T cells sorted from blood, obtained in a trial of the OX40 agonist ivuxolimab. V is TRBV6-5 and J is TRBJ2-7; weak D call: TRBD1 (7 bases). The CDR3 nucleotides are TGTGCCAGCAGTTATGACAGGGAGGCCTACGAGCAGTACTTC. This gives the protein CASSYDREAYEQYF.